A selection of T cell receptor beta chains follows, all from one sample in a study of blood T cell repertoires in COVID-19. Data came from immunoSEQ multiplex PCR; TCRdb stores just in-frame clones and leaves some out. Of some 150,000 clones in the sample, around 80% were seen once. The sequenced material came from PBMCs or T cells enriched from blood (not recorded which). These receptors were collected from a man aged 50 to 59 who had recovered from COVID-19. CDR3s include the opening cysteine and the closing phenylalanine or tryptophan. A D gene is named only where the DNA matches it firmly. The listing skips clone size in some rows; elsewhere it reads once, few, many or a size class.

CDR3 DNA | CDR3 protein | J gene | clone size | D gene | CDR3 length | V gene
TGTGCCTGGAGTGTCTCCCCCGGGGAGCTGTTTTTT | CAWSVSPGELFF | TRBJ2-2 | . | . | 12 | TRBV30
TGTGCCAGTAGGGAGACAGGGAAAGATGGCTACACCTTC | CASRETGKDGYTF | TRBJ1-2 | . | TRBD1 | 13 | TRBV19
TGTGCCAGCAGTTACCGGTCAGGGAAACCTAACTATGGCTACACCTTC | CASSYRSGKPNYGYTF | TRBJ1-2 | . | . | 16 | TRBV6-2/TRBV6-3
TGCAGCCCGACAACAGGGGGGATACAGAATTCACCCCTCCACTTT | CSPTTGGIQNSPLHF | TRBJ1-6 | . | TRBD1 | 15 | TRBV29-1
TGTGCCAGCAGCTCACTAGCGGGGGGACTGAACACCGGGGAGCTGTTTTTT | CASSSLAGGLNTGELFF | TRBJ2-2 | . | TRBD2 | 17 | TRBV4-2
TGTGCCAGCAGCCAAGAGGGGAGACCAGATACGCAGTATTTT | CASSQEGRPDTQYF | TRBJ2-3 | few | . | 14 | TRBV3-1/TRBV3-2
TGTGCCAGCAGTCAGGGGACCTACGAGCAGTACTTC | CASSQGTYEQYF | TRBJ2-7 | . | . | 12 | TRBV6-6
TGTGCCAGCAGCCAAGAAAGGGAGGGAATATACAGGACTGAAGCTTTCTTT | CASSQEREGIYRTEAFF | TRBJ1-1 | . | . | 17 | TRBV3-1/TRBV3-2
TGTGCCAGCAGGAAAGGGAGCTCTGGAAACACCATATATTTT | CASRKGSSGNTIYF | TRBJ1-3 | . | . | 14 | TRBV28
TGTGCCAGCAGCTCGACAGGGGGGTATGGCTACACCTTC | CASSSTGGYGYTF | TRBJ1-2 | . | TRBD1 | 13 | TRBV7-9
TGCGCCAGCAGCTTTGGGACTGCCTACAATGAGCAGTTCTTC | CASSFGTAYNEQFF | TRBJ2-1 | . | . | 14 | TRBV5-1
TGTGCCAGCTCACAGGAGGTGAAGGCTGGAAACACCATATATTTT | CASSQEVKAGNTIYF | TRBJ1-3 | . | . | 15 | TRBV18
TGTGCCAGCAGCCCTCAACCTGGGGGGTATAATTCACCCCTCCACTTT | CASSPQPGGYNSPLHF | TRBJ1-6 | . | . | 16 | TRBV7-6
TGTGCGTCCACAATGGGCAGCCACAATGAGCAGTTCTTC | CASTMGSHNEQFF | TRBJ2-1 | . | . | 13 | TRBV11-2
TGTGCCAGCAGGCGGGGACCAACTGTCCAAGAGACCCAGTACTTC | CASRRGPTVQETQYF | TRBJ2-5 | once | . | 15 | TRBV6-5
TGCGCCAGCAGCTTGAATCACAGATCCCCCCACGAGCAGTACTTC | CASSLNHRSPHEQYF | TRBJ2-7 | . | . | 15 | TRBV5-1
TGTGCCAGCCACGACAGGTCCCCAGATACGCAGTATTTT | CASHDRSPDTQYF | TRBJ2-3 | . | . | 13 | TRBV6-5
TGTGCCAGCTTAGTGCAGGGTATGAGTCGCACTGAAGCTTTCTTT | CASLVQGMSRTEAFF | TRBJ1-1 | few | . | 15 | TRBV2
TGTGCCAGCAGACAGGCTTCAGTCGTAACTAATGAAAAACTGTTTTTT | CASRQASVVTNEKLFF | TRBJ1-4 | few | . | 16 | TRBV27
TGTGCCAGCAGTTTACAGGGGAGCTACGAGCAGTACTTC | CASSLQGSYEQYF | TRBJ2-7 | . | . | 13 | TRBV28
TGTGCCAGCAGCCTGGGAGGATTAAGGAACACTGAAGCTTTCTTT | CASSLGGLRNTEAFF | TRBJ1-1 | . | . | 15 | TRBV5-4
TGTGCCAGAACGGACAGCCTCACCGGGGAGCTGTTTTTT | CARTDSLTGELFF | TRBJ2-2 | . | . | 13 | TRBV21-1
TGTGCCAGCAGCCCACTAGCGGGGGGCCCGGAGACCCAGTACTTC | CASSPLAGGPETQYF | TRBJ2-5 | . | TRBD2 | 15 | TRBV4-2
TGTGCCAGCTCACCCCCAGGGGTGAACGAGCAGTACTTC | CASSPPGVNEQYF | TRBJ2-7 | once | . | 13 | TRBV18
TGTGCCAGCAGTTACGCGGGACTCCTCAAGGACGAGCAGTACTTC | CASSYAGLLKDEQYF | TRBJ2-7 | . | . | 15 | TRBV5-5
TGTGCCAGCAGTGAGCGGACTCGTTCCGAGCAGTACTTC | CASSERTRSEQYF | TRBJ2-7 | . | . | 13 | TRBV6-1
TGCGCCAGCAGCCCGGGACAGACGAATCAGCCCCAGCATTTT | CASSPGQTNQPQHF | TRBJ1-5 | . | TRBD1 | 14 | TRBV5-1
TGTGCCAGCAGCTTAGACAGTCCCCTTCAGCCCCAGCATTTT | CASSLDSPLQPQHF | TRBJ1-5 | once | . | 14 | TRBV7-2
TGTGCCAGTAGTACCAGGGGGGCCTATAGCAATCAGCCCCAGCATTTT | CASSTRGAYSNQPQHF | TRBJ1-5 | . | TRBD1 | 16 | TRBV19
TGTGCCAGCAGCTTAGTTCAGGTTGACGGCTACACCTTC | CASSLVQVDGYTF | TRBJ1-2 | . | . | 13 | TRBV7-9
TGCGCCAGCAGTGAAGGGTCGGGAGAAAACACCATATATTTT | CASSEGSGENTIYF | TRBJ1-3 | . | . | 14 | TRBV10-1
TGCGCCAGCAGCCAAGATTACCCCGCGGGTACGCAGTATTTT | CASSQDYPAGTQYF | TRBJ2-3 | . | . | 14 | TRBV4-1
TGCGCCAGCAGCCGGGGACTAGCGGGGTTCGCGAACACCGGGGAGCTGTTTTTT | CASSRGLAGFANTGELFF | TRBJ2-2 | . | TRBD2 | 18 | TRBV4-1
TGTGCCAGCACCCAGACTGGCTCCGGGGAGCTGTTTTTT | CASTQTGSGELFF | TRBJ2-2 | . | . | 13 | TRBV2
TGTGCCATCAGTGGCGACAGGGGGACCTACGAGCAGTACTTC | CAISGDRGTYEQYF | TRBJ2-7 | . | TRBD1 | 14 | TRBV10-3
TGCAGTGCTAGTTCTGGGCAGGGTGGCGAGCAGTACTTC | CSASSGQGGEQYF | TRBJ2-7 | . | . | 13 | TRBV20-1
TGTGCCAGCAGCTTTTATTCGTACAGCAGCAATCAGCCCCAGCATTTT | CASSFYSYSSNQPQHF | TRBJ1-5 | . | . | 16 | TRBV5-6
TGTGCCAGCCAAGCCACCCTTACGCAGTATTTT | CASQATLTQYF | TRBJ2-3 | . | . | 11 | TRBV3-1/TRBV3-2
TGCGCCAGCAGTGAATCGGCAGGGAATTCACCCCTCCACTTT | CASSESAGNSPLHF | TRBJ1-6 | . | . | 14 | TRBV10-1
TGTGCCAGTAGCCGGACAGGGAGCAATCAGCCCCAGCATTTT | CASSRTGSNQPQHF | TRBJ1-5 | . | TRBD1 | 14 | TRBV19
TGTGCCAGCAGCCACCGGACAGGAGAAAAACTGTTTTTT | CASSHRTGEKLFF | TRBJ1-4 | few | TRBD1 | 13 | TRBV7-9
TGTGCCAGCAGCCTCAATAGCGGGGGGTACAATGAGCAGTTCTTC | CASSLNSGGYNEQFF | TRBJ2-1 | . | TRBD2 | 15 | TRBV6-4
TGCAGTGCTAGTTACAGAAGCTCCTATAATTCACCCCTCCACTTT | CSASYRSSYNSPLHF | TRBJ1-6 | . | . | 15 | TRBV20-1
TGCGCCAGCAGCTCACAGGGTGACAATTCACCCCTCCACTTT | CASSSQGDNSPLHF | TRBJ1-6 | . | . | 14 | TRBV5-1
TGCAGTGCCCCGGGAGCGGGTGAAGCTTTCTTT | CSAPGAGEAFF | TRBJ1-1 | . | . | 11 | TRBV20-1
TGTGCCAGCAGTGGGTTTAAGGAGGGTCCCTACGAGCAGTACTTC | CASSGFKEGPYEQYF | TRBJ2-7 | . | . | 15 | TRBV25-1
TGTGCCACCAGCATGGGGGCCCAGAACTATGGCTACACCTTC | CATSMGAQNYGYTF | TRBJ1-2 | . | . | 14 | TRBV15
TGTGCCAGTAGTACCACCACTCATATAGCGGGTATTACAGATACGCAGTATTTT | CASSTTTHIAGITDTQYF | TRBJ2-3 | few | TRBD2 | 18 | TRBV19
TGCAGCGTACAGGGGACAGATAATTCACCCCTCCACTTT | CSVQGTDNSPLHF | TRBJ1-6 | . | TRBD1 | 13 | TRBV29-1
TGTGCCAGCAGCGCTCAACAGGGGGCCCCCTACGAACAGTACTTC | CASSAQQGAPYEQYF | TRBJ2-7 | . | TRBD1 | 15 | TRBV7-6
TGCGCCAGCAGCTTGGCCCGACTAGCCCACGAGCAGTACTTC | CASSLARLAHEQYF | TRBJ2-7 | . | TRBD2 | 14 | TRBV5-1
TGTGCCAGCAGCCTGAGGACAGGCGTATTGAACACTGAAGCTTTCTTT | CASSLRTGVLNTEAFF | TRBJ1-1 | . | TRBD1 | 16 | TRBV9
TGTGCCACCAGTGGCACCGGGACAGGGAGCACTGAAGCTTTCTTT | CATSGTGTGSTEAFF | TRBJ1-1 | once | TRBD1 | 15 | TRBV24-1
TGTGCCAGCAGTGAAGACTGGCGACTAGGATCGGAGCAGTTCTTC | CASSEDWRLGSEQFF | TRBJ2-1 | once | . | 15 | TRBV2